The 2 T cell receptor beta chains below all came from one sample that was sequenced in a study of cytomegalovirus exposure and HLA in healthy donors. Measured with immunoSEQ multiplex PCR; TCRdb has only the in-frame clones, and not every one. The sample includes roughly 150,000 clones, approximately 96% seen only once; the top ten take 0.8% to 1%. The sample consisted of PBMCs. The receptors stem from a woman between 18 and 29 years old in good health and CMV-seronegative.

This clone has only one observation. The chain carries TRBV6-6 and TRBJ1-2; a weak D match, TRBD1 (5 bases). V lost 7 bases and J lost 4, with 16 bases in between. CDR1 is MNHNY, CDR2 SVGAGI, per germline (reference sequence). CDR3 length: 14 residues. The CDR3 spells CASKTPTEIYGYTF. Here the CDR3 DNA reads TGTGCCAGCAAGACACCGACAGAAATCTATGGCTACACCTTC.

The chain carries TRBV18 and TRBJ1-1; D uncertain. CDR1 KGHSH and CDR2 LQKENI come from the germline V gene. The V gene lost 1 base and the J gene lost 2 bases, with 8 bases spanning the gap. There are 14 residues in the CDR3. The CDR3 loop is CASSPQRDNTEAFF. CDR3 nucleotide sequence: TGTGCCAGCTCACCACAACGGGATAACACTGAAGCTTTCTTT. Together with reference TRBV18 and TRBJ1-1, the CDR3 gives the full variable domain: NAGVMQNPRHLVRRRGQEARLRCSPMKGHSHVYWYRQLPEEGLKFMVYLQKENIIDESGMPKERFSAEFPKEGPSILRIQQVVRGDSAAYFCASSPQRDNTEAFFGQGTRLTVV.